The sequence of this TCR beta chain was determined in a study of neurological immune-mediated disorders (dated by TCRdb to the late 2010s). In the study overall: Among the roughly 35 multiple sclerosis patients, relapsing-remitting MS accounted for some 30 and secondary progressive MS accounted for 3. The study compared peripheral blood TCR-beta repertoires of HTLV-I-associated myelopathy (HAM/TSP) patients, multiple sclerosis patients and healthy controls using UMI-based sequencing. Alongside PBMC samples, the set of 80 to 130 TCR-beta libraries contained longitudinal samples, technical triplicates, and paired CD4+ and CD8+ T-cell subsets that had been sorted. The cohort included approximately 68 subjects: 14 with HAM/TSP, some 34 with multiple sclerosis, and approximately 20 healthy controls.

cDNA synthesis used template-switch 5'RACE with a primer carrying a 10-nucleotide random unique molecular identifier tagging each TCR transcript. Every sequencing run covered 15-18 subjects and yielded more than 180 million TCR-beta sequences. Total RNA was extracted with the RNeasy kit. Using the KAPA Real-time Library Amplification kit, TCR-beta VDJ regions were amplified with primers for the TCR constant region and the 5'RACE anchor. A first PCR added sample indexes and Illumina adaptors, after which a second PCR increased the library yield. After purification with Ampure beads, the TCR product of roughly 650 bp was size-selected on a 2% E-gel SizeSelection system. Before pooling, library quality was checked on a Bioanalyzer, concentration was measured with Qubit, and libraries were quantified with the Kapa Library Quantification kit. An Illumina HiSeq 2500 was used to sequence the libraries paired-end at 2 x 150 bp. To increase sequence diversity, about 25-31% phiX was spiked into each library pool. In the original analysis: Quality-filtered reads were processed with the UMI-based MiGEC pipeline, which removed over 85% of raw TCR sequences during error correction. IMGT germline references were used for alignment of VDJ genes, and clonotypes were defined by a unique CDR3 amino acid sequence together with V-J genes. Clonal expansion, Shannon diversity and CDR3 relatedness were evaluated with VDJtools (CalcPairwiseDistances, ClusterSamples), while phylogenetic trees were built in CLCbio workbench. Expanded clones were defined as having at least 8 unique UMIs, based on coefficient-of-variation modelling across technical triplicates. The raw public reads went through TCRdb reprocessing: fastp at Q25, MiXCR clone calling, in-frame beta chains kept. Each record represents a unique CDR3 protein, reported with the most common genes and DNA among its rows. TCRdb, not the authors, supplied the V and J calls. In all, the sample holds about 46,000 distinct CDR3 sequences, and 4.5% of those were seen once. The ten most abundant clones make up roughly 5.6% of the sample.

The paper's findings and limits, for the study overall: In phylogenetic analysis, the repertoires of 18 of 34 MS patients grouped into a cluster of related CDR3 sequences, which suggests a possible signature at the repertoire level. The MS cluster showed no association with clinical or MRI features, and the authors stated that larger cohorts are needed. No identical CDR3 amino acid sequences were shared among expanded clones across subjects, suggesting private TCR-beta repertoires in all groups. TCR clonal expansion was greatest in HAM/TSP patients and smallest in MS patients, who ranked below even healthy controls.

For the unsorted PBMC libraries, 2 million PBMCs were stored in RNAlater at -80 degrees C until RNA extraction and were used to generate the libraries. The multiple sclerosis patients were enrolled in a US clinical protocol that evaluated disease progression with magnetic resonance imaging. Peripheral blood was subjected to Ficoll-Hypaque density gradient centrifugation to isolate PBMCs, which were then cryopreserved in liquid nitrogen. This clonotype was picked up many times. Which antigen it targets is not known. No base-level quality is on record; no much larger clone is a single base apart. Spanning cysteine to phenylalanine, the CDR3 consists of 14 amino acids. Just CDR3 DNA is preserved here, 42 bases in frame from base 1. Per the germline V gene, SGHRS is the CDR1 and YFSETQ is the CDR2. V lost 7 bases and J lost 6 bases, and the count of bases not matched to a germline gene is 7.

In this chain, TRBV5-1 is recombined with TRBJ2-1; 10 bases in the junction line up with TRBD1. Sample: PBMCs. This TCR was sampled from a woman aged 60-70 years with multiple sclerosis. The CDR3: CASSRDRGFNEQFF. The DNA sequence reads TGCGCCAGCTCCCGGGACAGGGGTTTCAATGAGCAGTTCTTC.